The 5 T cell receptor beta chains below were found in one sample sequenced in a study of shared clonotypes between healthy human individuals. Assay used: immunoSEQ multiplex PCR; TCRdb lists only in-frame clones, some missing. The sample records a few hundred thousand clones, 65% being singletons. The specimen was memory CD4+ T cells sorted from blood. As for subset: CD45RA-negative fraction. The source is a young man in good health.

The chain employs TRBV15 and TRBJ2-1; D is perhaps TRBD1 (6 bases). The CDR3 has 13 amino acids. Trimming left V 0 bases short and J 16 bases short, with 16 bases between. Germline values: CDR1 LNHNV, CDR2 YYDKDF (reference sequence). The CDR3 nucleotides are TGTGCCACCAGCAGAGATATTGGCAGGGGTTGTTTCTTC. Translating gives CATSRDIGRGCFF.

This chain links TRBV18 with TRBJ2-7; TRBD2 agrees at 10 bases. Per germline, CDR1 KGHSH and CDR2 LQKENI. Trimming at V came to 3 bases and at J to 3 bases, leaving 11 bases not matched to a gene. The CDR3 length is 17 residues. The DNA of the CDR3 is TGTGCCAGCTCACCCCCGGGACTAGCGAGTACGAGCTACGAGCAGTACTTC. Translating it yields CASSPPGLASTSYEQYF.

This clone was counted a few times. The chain has TRBV25-1 and TRBJ1-2; D gene unclear. Trimming cost V 1 base and J 3 bases, with 9 bases left between them. CDR3 length equals 14 residues. Germline V gives CDR1 MGHDK, CDR2 SYGVNS. Written as DNA, the CDR3 is TGTGCCAGCAGTGAATCCGGGCCGGACTATGGCTACACCTTC. Protein sequence: CASSESGPDYGYTF.

V usage is TRBV6-1 and J usage is TRBJ2-1, with D possibly matching TRBD2 (6 bases). V was clipped by 4 bases and J by 8 bases, with 18 bases between them. The CDR3 extends over 15 amino acids. Germline CDR1 and CDR2: MNHNS and SASEGT. This CDR3 reads CASSGRRDGRHEQFF. The CDR3 bases are TGTGCCAGCAGTGGACGGCGGGACGGTCGCCATGAGCAGTTCTTC.

This rearrangement joins TRBV5-1 to TRBJ2-3; 8 positions agree with TRBD1. This CDR3 contains 13 residues. Germline values: CDR1 SGHRS, CDR2 YFSETQ. V lost 4 bases and J lost 14; bases outside the gene matches: 12. CDR3 in amino acids: CASSPNSGGVMYF. CDR3 nucleotide sequence: TGCGCCAGCAGCCCTAACTCAGGGGGCGTAATGTATTTT.